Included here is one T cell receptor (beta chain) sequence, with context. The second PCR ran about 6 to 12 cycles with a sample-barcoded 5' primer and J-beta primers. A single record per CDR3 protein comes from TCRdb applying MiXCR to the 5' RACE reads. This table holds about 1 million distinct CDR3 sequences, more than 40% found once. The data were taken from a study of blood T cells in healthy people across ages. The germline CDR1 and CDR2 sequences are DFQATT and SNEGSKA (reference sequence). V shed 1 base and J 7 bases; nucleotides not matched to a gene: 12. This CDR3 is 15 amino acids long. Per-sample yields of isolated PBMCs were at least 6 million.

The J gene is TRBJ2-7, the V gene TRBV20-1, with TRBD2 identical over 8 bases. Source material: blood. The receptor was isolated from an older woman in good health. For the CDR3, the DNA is TGCAGTGCTAGAGCGGGTAGCGGGGCCTACAATGAGCAGTACTTC. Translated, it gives CSARAGSGAYNEQYF.